The 32 T cell receptor beta chains reported below all come from one sample, sequenced in a study of T cells in Graves' hyperthyroidism and ophthalmopathy. Regions amplified from RNA transcripts were the TCR beta CDR3 regions. HTBI primers drove first-round RT-PCR of the TCR CDR3. TCRdb ran MiXCR on the multiplex PCR reads and lists one entry per CDR3 protein. The repertoire consists of 450,000 to 650,000 distinct CDR3 sequences, with more than 20% occurring once and the leading ten covering about 26%. The specimen sequenced was blood. The source of these receptors is a man aged 18 to 30 with Graves' hyperthyroidism.

Many counts were recorded for this clonotype. The chain couples TRBV28 to TRBJ2-7, with D possibly TRBD2 on 5 matching bases. The V gene lost 4 bases and the J gene lost 2 bases, with 9 bases spanning the gap. This CDR3 is 13 amino acids long. The germline CDR1 and CDR2 sequences are MDHEN and SYDVKM. The CDR3 loop is CASSSGSAYEQYF. The CDR3 region has the DNA TGTGCCAGCAGTTCGGGGTCTGCCTACGAGCAGTACTTC.

This clonotype was detected many times. The rearrangement uses TRBV6-5 and TRBJ1-1; TRBD1 agrees at 8 bases. Germline-derived CDR1 and CDR2 are MNHEY and SVGAGI. The length of the CDR3 is 13 residues. After removal of 5 bases from V and 7 bases from J, the junction contained 6 bases not matched to a gene. CDR3 sequence reads: CASSPRTGFEAFF. CDR3 nucleotides: TGTGCCAGCAGTCCCCGGACAGGGTTTGAAGCTTTCTTT.

The chain recombines TRBV29-1 with TRBJ1-2; no firm D call. There are 16 residues in the CDR3. Germline assignment: CDR1 SQVTM and CDR2 ANQGSEA. V lost 4 bases and J lost 4, with 22 bases in between. The CDR3 coding sequence is TGCAGCGTTGGTCTCCCATCCACCTGGATCTTCTATGGCTACACCTTC. Residues: CSVGLPSTWIFYGYTF. Based on the CDR3 plus reference TRBV29-1 and TRBJ1-2, the full variable domain is SAVISQKPSRDICQRGTSLTIQCQVDSQVTMMFWYRQQPGQSLTLIATANQGSEATYESGFVIDKFPISRPNLTFSTLTVSNMSPEDSSIYLCSVGLPSTWIFYGYTFGSGTRLTVV.

This clonotype was observed at least ten times. This chain uses TRBV28 with TRBJ2-5; 8 bases agree with TRBD1. Germline CDR1 and CDR2: MDHEN and SYDVKM. The V and J ends lost 5 bases and 3 bases, in that order; junction bases with no gene match: 5. This CDR3 has 14 residues. The CDR3 loop is CASSPPGQEETQYF. In DNA form, the CDR3 reads TGTGCCAGCAGTCCTCCGGGACAGGAAGAGACCCAGTACTTC.

This clonotype was counted at least ten times. The rearrangement links TRBV24-1 to TRBJ2-2; D is perhaps TRBD1 (5 bases). CDR1 and CDR2 from the germline V gene are KGHDR and SFDVKD. The CDR3 runs to 14 residues. Deletions cut 6 bases from V and 3 bases from J, with 10 bases between. CDR3 region: CATSQPGYTGELFF. CDR3 sequence (DNA): TGTGCCACCAGTCAACCAGGGTACACCGGGGAGCTGTTTTTT.

This clonotype was found many times. The V and J genes are TRBV30 and TRBJ1-2; D gene uncertain. The germline CDR1 and CDR2 sequences are GTSNPN and SVGIG (reference sequence). Trimming shortened V by 0 bases and J by 5 bases, and 7 bases separated the two germline ends. This CDR3 has 12 residues. The CDR3 DNA follows: TGTGCCTGGAGTGTACTAGGATATGGCTACACCTTC. Translating gives CAWSVLGYGYTF. The variable domain in full, with the rest retrieved from reference TRBV30 and TRBJ1-2, is SQTIHQWPATLVQPVGSPLSLECTVEGTSNPNLYWYRQAAGRGLQLLFYSVGIGQISSEVPQNLSASRPQDRQFILSSKKLLLSDSGFYLCAWSVLGYGYTFGSGTRLTVV.

The V and J genes are TRBV12-5 and TRBJ1-2; 8 bases line up with TRBD1. V lost 6 bases, J lost 6 bases, and 15 bases stayed unmatched. Germline CDR1 reads LGHNT; CDR2 reads FRNRAP. The CDR3 is made up of 16 amino acids. CDR3 region: CASGGRPDRGYNGYTF. The CDR3 DNA reads as TGTGCTAGTGGGGGGCGCCCCGACAGGGGTTATAATGGCTACACCTTC.

In this sample, this clonotype turned up a few times. The chain uses TRBV19 and TRBJ1-1; TRBD1 matches 7 bases. Per the germline V gene, CDR1 is LNHDA and CDR2 is SQIVND (reference sequence). The CDR3 has 14 amino acids. Trimming removed 7 bases from V and 5 bases from J; junction bases left unmatched: 10. CDR3 in amino acids: CASTPGQRRTEAFF. The CDR3 bases are TGTGCCAGTACCCCGGGACAGAGAAGGACTGAAGCTTTCTTT.

The chain couples TRBV12-3 or TRBV12-4 to TRBJ2-5; maybe TRBD2 (6 bases). The CDR3 runs to 14 residues. V was trimmed by 5 bases and J by 5 bases, leaving 15 bases between them. The CDR3: CASSGPGVRETQYF. The CDR3 bases are TGTGCCAGCAGTGGACCGGGAGTGCGGGAGACCCAGTACTTC.

The CDR3: CASSFGATSVRGQETQYF. The CDR3 coding sequence is TGTGCCAGCAGTTTTGGGGCTACTAGCGTCCGGGGGCAAGAGACCCAGTACTTC. The rearrangement links TRBV28 to TRBJ2-5; 7 bases line up with TRBD2. Germline values: CDR1 MDHEN, CDR2 SYDVKM. This CDR3 region has 18 residues. After removal of 3 bases from V and 2 bases from J, the junction contained 15 bases not matched to a gene.

This chain connects TRBV11-2 to TRBJ2-7; 9 nucleotides align to TRBD2. The CDR3 has 16 residues. Trimming at V came to 1 base and at J to 0 bases, leaving 4 bases not matched to a gene. Germline CDR1 reads SGHAT; CDR2 reads FQNNGV. The CDR3: CASSLVASGISYEQYF. The CDR3 nucleotides are TGTGCCAGCAGCTTAGTAGCTAGCGGGATCTCCTACGAGCAGTACTTC. Full variable domain (rest looked up from reference TRBV11-2 and TRBJ2-7): EAGVAQSPRYKIIEKRQSVAFWCNPISGHATLYWYQQILGQGPKLLIQFQNNGVVDDSQLPKDRFSAERLKGVDSTLKIQPAKLEDSAVYLCASSLVASGISYEQYFGPGTRLTVT.

This clonotype showed up many times. V and J are TRBV7-9 and TRBJ2-2; no definite D call. This CDR3 region has 12 residues. Germline lookup yields CDR1 SEHNR and CDR2 FQNEAQ (reference sequence). The V end was cut by 5 bases, the J end by 7 bases, with 8 bases between. DNA of the CDR3: TGTGCCAGCAGCCTAGAGGTCGGGGAGCTGTTTTTT. The encoded protein is CASSLEVGELFF.

In this sample, this clonotype turned up many times. V gene TRBV27 combines with J gene TRBJ2-7; 7 bases fit TRBD1. The CDR3 contains 16 residues. Trimming cost V 7 bases and J 0 bases; bases outside gene matches: 12. Germline V lookup: CDR1 MNHEY, CDR2 SMNVEV (reference sequence). The CDR3 DNA sequence: TGTGCCAGCAAAGTTAAGGGTTCAGGGGGCTCCTACGAGCAGTACTTC. Translation: CASKVKGSGGSYEQYF.

The chain carries TRBV12-3 or TRBV12-4 and TRBJ2-2; D may be TRBD2 (5 bases). This CDR3 contains 13 residues. Trimming stripped 3 bases from V and 7 bases from J, with 9 bases between. CDR3 sequence: CASSFLADGELFF. In DNA form, the CDR3 reads TGTGCCAGCAGTTTCCTAGCAGACGGGGAGCTGTTTTTT.

This clonotype was seen once. Being one base from a much bigger clone, this may be a read error. The rearrangement uses TRBV6-1 and TRBJ1-5; D may be TRBD1 (5 bases). The CDR3 loop spans 16 amino acids. Germline CDR1 and CDR2: MNHNS and SASEGT. CDR3 protein: CASSEAGGVSNHPQHF. DNA of the CDR3: TGTGCCAGCAGTGAAGCGGGGGGGGTTAGCAATCATCCCCAGCATTTT.

This clonotype was seen repeatedly, ten times or more. The V call is TRBV28, the J call TRBJ1-1; weak D call: TRBD1 (5 bases). The CDR3 loop spans 13 amino acids. Trimming pared 4 bases from V and 7 bases from J, leaving 13 bases between. Germline values: CDR1 MDHEN, CDR2 SYDVKM. CDR3 nucleotide sequence: TGTGCCAGCAGTTATCGAGGGACCTTTGAAGCTTTCTTT. Protein: CASSYRGTFEAFF.

This clonotype was detected many times. V and J are TRBV6-1 and TRBJ2-5; D possibly corresponds to TRBD1 (6 bases). CDR1 is MNHNS and CDR2 is SASEGT in the germline V gene. CDR3 length equals 14 residues. With 4 bases removed from V and 5 bases from J, the gap between germline ends came to 14 bases. The CDR3 sequence is CASSAQTGFETQYF. The CDR3 coding sequence is TGTGCCAGCAGTGCCCAAACAGGGTTTGAGACCCAGTACTTC.

Many counts were recorded for this clonotype. The chain uses TRBV11-1 and TRBJ2-7; no definite D call. Germline loops: CDR1 SGHAT, CDR2 FQDESV (reference sequence). This CDR3 comprises 16 residues. V shed 0 bases and J shed 5 bases, with 17 bases lying between them. DNA of the CDR3: TGTGCCAGCAGCTTAGCGCGTCGAGTCAGAGGCAACGAGCAGTACTTC. This sequence encodes CASSLARRVRGNEQYF.

This clonotype has only a few counts. The chain joins TRBV2 to TRBJ2-7; the match to TRBD2 covers 8 bases. The CDR3 is 14 residues long. The germline CDR1 and CDR2 sequences are SNHLY and FYNNEI. J gave up 4 bases and V 6 bases, and 8 bases lay outside the gene matches. The CDR3 DNA follows: TGTGCCAGCAGGGTACAAGCGGGAGTGTACGAGCAGTACTTC. Protein sequence: CASRVQAGVYEQYF.

Ten or more counts support this clonotype. CDR3 sequence reads: CASSPPFSRGEGVQETQYF. In DNA form, the CDR3 reads TGTGCCAGTAGTCCTCCCTTTAGCAGAGGTGAGGGGGTCCAAGAGACCCAGTACTTC. The J gene is TRBJ2-5, the V gene TRBV19; D is possibly TRBD1 (6 bases). Germline-derived CDR1 and CDR2 are LNHDA and SQIVND (reference sequence). V lost 5 bases, J lost 1 base, and 26 bases lay in between. CDR3 size: 19 residues.

Note on this clonotype: A much bigger clone sits one base away, suggesting this may be a read error. This rearrangement joins TRBV28 to TRBJ1-2; TRBD1 aligns across 8 bases. Germline V gives CDR1 MDHEN, CDR2 SYDVKM. The CDR3 spans 12 residues. Here the CDR3 reads CSSTGGDYGYTF. Written as DNA, the CDR3 is TGTTCCAGCACAGGGGGGGACTATGGCTACACCTTC.

The chain carries TRBV19 and TRBJ1-1, with D uncertain. V lost 5 bases to trimming and J lost 4 bases, with 14 bases between them. Germline V gene data show CDR1 as LNHDA and CDR2 as SQIVND (reference sequence). This CDR3 spans 14 amino acids. The CDR3: CASSAWQSATEAFF. The CDR3 DNA sequence: TGTGCCAGTAGTGCCTGGCAGTCCGCCACTGAAGCTTTCTTT.

The table lists this clonotype with a few counts. The gene calls are TRBV5-1 and TRBJ2-7; D uncertain. CDR3 length: 15 residues. Trimming cost V 0 bases and J 1 base, with 11 bases left between them. Germline V gene lookup returns CDR1 SGHRS and CDR2 YFSETQ. The CDR3, as DNA: TGCGCCAGCAGCTTGGTGGAGCTGGGATCCTACGAGCAGTACTTC. It is translated as CASSLVELGSYEQYF.

This clonotype showed up many times. This chain links TRBV12-3 or TRBV12-4 with TRBJ1-1; D may be TRBD1 (6 bases). V lost 4 bases and J 1 base, leaving 16 bases between the germline ends. The CDR3 has 16 residues. CDR3 sequence: CASSSHPGGGNTEAFF. CDR3 DNA sequence: TGTGCCAGCAGTTCCCACCCGGGGGGCGGGAACACTGAAGCTTTCTTT.

The V gene is TRBV11-1, the J gene TRBJ1-2; the D gene is possibly TRBD1 (6 bases). The CDR3 runs to 13 residues. Trimming took off 5 bases at V and 5 bases at J, with 12 bases between the two ends. CDR1 SGHAT and CDR2 FQDESV come from the germline V gene (reference sequence). Here the CDR3 reads CASSHGQTYGYTF. The CDR3, as DNA: TGTGCCAGCAGCCATGGACAGACTTATGGCTACACCTTC.

In this sample, this clonotype turned up many times. This chain joins TRBV12-3 or TRBV12-4 and TRBJ2-7; D is ambiguous. V gave up 4 bases and J gave up 5 bases, with 12 bases separating them. The CDR3 consists of 13 residues. CDR3 sequence: CASSSRTAHEQYF. CDR3 bases: TGTGCCAGCAGTTCACGAACAGCTCACGAGCAGTACTTC.

This clonotype has a count of ten or more. The chain uses TRBV11-2 and TRBJ2-5, with unresolved D. Trimming left V 0 bases short and J 0 bases short, with 8 bases between. This CDR3 spans 15 amino acids. From germline, CDR1 is SGHAT and CDR2 FQNNGV. CDR3 in amino acids: CASSLDLTYQETQYF. The CDR3 region has the DNA TGTGCCAGCAGCTTAGATCTAACGTACCAAGAGACCCAGTACTTC.

Only a few counts were recorded for this clonotype. The CDR3 DNA reads as TGTGCCAGTAGTCCAGGGGCGGGTCAGCCCCAGCATTTT. This encodes CASSPGAGQPQHF. The V and J genes are TRBV19 and TRBJ1-5, with D perhaps matching TRBD1 (6 bases). The CDR3 has 13 amino acids. CDR1 LNHDA and CDR2 SQIVND come from the germline V gene (reference sequence). V lost 5 bases and J lost 6, with 11 bases in between.

This clonotype was observed many times. This sequence joins TRBV27 and TRBJ1-5, with D unresolved. The CDR3 has 14 amino acids. Germline lookup yields CDR1 MNHEY and CDR2 SMNVEV (reference sequence). The ends were cut back, 4 bases at V and 0 bases at J, with 7 bases in the middle. In nucleotides, the CDR3 is TGTGCCAGCAGTTACAAGTATAGCAATCAGCCCCAGCATTTT. This translates into CASSYKYSNQPQHF.

There are many counts of this clonotype. V gene TRBV4-1 combines with J gene TRBJ2-7, with TRBD1 matching 10 bases. J lost 3 bases, V lost 1 base, and 0 bases had no gene match. The CDR3 has 14 amino acids. Germline CDR1 and CDR2: MGHRA and YSYEKL. Here the CDR3 DNA reads TGCGCCAGCAGCCAAGGGGACAGGGGCTACGAGCAGTACTTC. This gives the protein CASSQGDRGYEQYF.

This clonotype was counted at least ten times. The genes are TRBV11-2 and TRBJ2-5; maybe TRBD2 (5 bases). Germline values: CDR1 SGHAT, CDR2 FQNNGV. The CDR3 is 13 residues long. Trimming left V 6 bases short and J 5 bases short, with 13 bases between. CDR3 sequence (DNA): TGTGCCAGCAGGGCCTCGGGATGGGAGACCCAGTACTTC. Translated, it gives CASRASGWETQYF.

Concerning this clonotype itself: The junction differs from germline at one of its ends, possibly a read error. The chain couples TRBV2 to TRBJ2-7; 7 bases line up with TRBD1. Per germline, CDR1 SNHLY and CDR2 FYNNEI. The CDR3 has 12 residues. The CDR3 DNA reads TGTGCCAGCGGGGACAGCCCCTACGGGCAGTACTTC. Protein sequence: CASGDSPYGQYF.